This TCR beta chain was captured in a study of T cell responses to AZD1222 COVID-19 vaccine. The method was immunoSEQ multiplex PCR; TCRdb's version includes in-frame clones alone and lacks a portion of them. The sample has just over 150,000 clones; around nine tenths are singletons. The length of the CDR3 is 20 residues. Germline CDR1 reads MGHRA; CDR2 reads YSYEKL. V was trimmed by 1 base and J by 2 bases, leaving 24 bases between them. The chain recombines TRBV4-1 with TRBJ1-5, with a tentative D call TRBD1 (6 bases). The material sequenced was peripheral blood, taken 28 days after the second AZD1222 dose. The TCR sequence derives from an adult who received the AZD1222 COVID-19 vaccine. The CDR3 DNA reads as TGCGCCAGCAGCCAAGGGGGTAACAGGGTGGGGAGGCAGGGCAATCAGCCCCAGCATTTT. This encodes CASSQGGNRVGRQGNQPQHF.